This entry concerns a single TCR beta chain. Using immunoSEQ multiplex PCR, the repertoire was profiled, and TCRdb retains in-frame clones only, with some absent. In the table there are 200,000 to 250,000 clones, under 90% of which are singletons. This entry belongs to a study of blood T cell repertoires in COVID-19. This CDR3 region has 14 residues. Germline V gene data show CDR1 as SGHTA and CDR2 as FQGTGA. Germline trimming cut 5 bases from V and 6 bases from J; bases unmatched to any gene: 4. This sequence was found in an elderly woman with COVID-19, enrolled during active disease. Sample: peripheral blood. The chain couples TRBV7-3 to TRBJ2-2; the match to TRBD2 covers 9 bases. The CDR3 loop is CASSRGGAAGELFF. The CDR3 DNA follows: TGTGCCAGCAGCCGCGGGGGGGCGGCCGGGGAGCTGTTTTTT.